This T cell receptor beta chain was sequenced during a study of Ad26.COV2.S vaccination and SARS-CoV-2 variants. Points from the study as a whole: Estimates derived from TCR breadth and depth analyses may have underestimated total T cell responses. Placebo recipients had lower spike-specific TCR breadth than vaccine recipients.

The V and J ends lost 0 bases and 0 bases, in that order; junction bases with no gene match: 5. Germline lookup yields CDR1 GTSNPN and CDR2 SVGIG (reference sequence). The CDR3 contains 16 residues. With regard to this clone: The antigen is unknown.

Treatment specified: about 20 received Ad26.COV2.S at low or high dose, single or two shots; several received placebo; per-sample allocation not given. Specimen acquisition occurred on day 63 following the initial vaccine or placebo injection. Adults aged 18-55 years in Boston included the donor. Libraries were prepared by immunoSEQ multiplex PCR; TCRdb keeps only in-frame clonotypes and omits some of them. The table has a few hundred thousand clones, less than 95% seen once. The gene calls are TRBV30 and TRBJ1-5, with 7 bases that match TRBD1. The sample consisted of peripheral blood, taken in a trial of Ad26.COV2.S vaccine versus placebo. The sequence derives from a person between 18 and 65 years old who received the Ad26.COV2.S COVID-19 vaccine or a placebo. Here the CDR3 reads CAWSVQTGDSNQPQHF. The DNA of the CDR3 is TGTGCCTGGAGTGTACAAACAGGGGATAGCAATCAGCCCCAGCATTTT.